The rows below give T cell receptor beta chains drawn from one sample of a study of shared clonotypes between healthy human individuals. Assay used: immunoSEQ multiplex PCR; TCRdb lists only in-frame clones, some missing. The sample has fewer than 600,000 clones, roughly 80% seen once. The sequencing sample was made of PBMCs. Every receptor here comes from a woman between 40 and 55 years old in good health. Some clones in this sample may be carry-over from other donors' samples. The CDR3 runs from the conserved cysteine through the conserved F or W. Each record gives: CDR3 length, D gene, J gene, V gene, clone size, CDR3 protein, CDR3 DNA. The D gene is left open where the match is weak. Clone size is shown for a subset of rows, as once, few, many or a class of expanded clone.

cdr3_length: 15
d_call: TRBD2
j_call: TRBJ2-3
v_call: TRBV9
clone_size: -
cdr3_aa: CASSVGLAGPDTQYF
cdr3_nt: TGTGCCAGCAGCGTGGGACTAGCGGGGCCAGATACGCAGTATTTT

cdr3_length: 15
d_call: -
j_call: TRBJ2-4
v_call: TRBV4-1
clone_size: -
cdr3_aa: CASSHPQKGKNIQYF
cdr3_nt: TGCGCCAGCAGCCACCCCCAAAAAGGCAAAAACATTCAGTACTTC

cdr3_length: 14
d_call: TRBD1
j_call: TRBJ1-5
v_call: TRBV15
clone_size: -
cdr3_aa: CATSRDRGPQPQHF
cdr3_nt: TGTGCCACCAGCAGAGATAGGGGGCCTCAGCCCCAGCATTTT

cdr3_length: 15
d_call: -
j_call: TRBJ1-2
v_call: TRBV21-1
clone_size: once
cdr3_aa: CASSKVSGTDYGYTF
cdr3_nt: TGTGCCAGCAGCAAGGTATCAGGGACGGACTATGGCTACACCTTC

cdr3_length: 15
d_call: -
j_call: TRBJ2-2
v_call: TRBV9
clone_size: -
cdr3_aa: CASGGAGMNTGELFF
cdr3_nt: TGTGCCAGCGGTGGGGCGGGAATGAACACCGGGGAGCTGTTTTTT

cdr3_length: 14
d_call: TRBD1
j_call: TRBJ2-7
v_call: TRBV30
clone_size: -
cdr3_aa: CAWSADRGAHEQYF
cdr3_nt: TGTGCCTGGAGTGCGGACAGGGGGGCCCACGAGCAGTACTTC

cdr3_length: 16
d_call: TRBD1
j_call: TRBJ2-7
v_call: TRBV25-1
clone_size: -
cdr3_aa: CASSEGLDRGRNEQYF
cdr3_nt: TGTGCCAGCAGTGAAGGTCTGGACAGGGGGCGGAACGAGCAGTACTTC

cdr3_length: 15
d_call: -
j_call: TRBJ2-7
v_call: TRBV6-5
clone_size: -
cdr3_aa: CASSYSQDISYEQYF
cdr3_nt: TGTGCCAGCAGTTACTCGCAGGATATCTCCTACGAGCAGTACTTC

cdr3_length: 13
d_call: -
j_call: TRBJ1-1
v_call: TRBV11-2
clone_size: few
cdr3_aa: CASSFSGQTEAFF
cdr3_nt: TGTGCCAGCAGCTTTTCGGGGCAGACAGAAGCTTTCTTT

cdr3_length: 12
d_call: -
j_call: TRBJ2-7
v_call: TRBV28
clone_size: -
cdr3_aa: CASSLNQYEQYF
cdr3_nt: TGTGCCAGCAGTCTAAACCAGTACGAGCAGTACTTC

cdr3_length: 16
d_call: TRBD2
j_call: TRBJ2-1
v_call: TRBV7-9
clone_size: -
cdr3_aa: CASRETGTSGNHEQFF
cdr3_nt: TGTGCCAGCAGGGAGACCGGGACTAGCGGGAACCATGAGCAGTTCTTC

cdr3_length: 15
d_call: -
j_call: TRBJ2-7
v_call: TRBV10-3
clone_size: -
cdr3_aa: CAISMGPTTSYEQYF
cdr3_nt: TGTGCCATCAGTATGGGACCGACGACCTCCTACGAGCAGTACTTC

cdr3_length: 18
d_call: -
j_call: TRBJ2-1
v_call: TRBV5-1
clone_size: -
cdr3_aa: CASSFWQGLGPRHNEQFF
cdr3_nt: TGCGCCAGCAGCTTTTGGCAGGGGCTGGGACCCCGACACAATGAGCAGTTCTTC

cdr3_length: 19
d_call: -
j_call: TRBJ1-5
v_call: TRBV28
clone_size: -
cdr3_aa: CASTFASREQAEINQPQHF
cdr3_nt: TGTGCCAGCACCTTTGCTTCCAGGGAACAAGCAGAAATCAATCAGCCCCAGCATTTT

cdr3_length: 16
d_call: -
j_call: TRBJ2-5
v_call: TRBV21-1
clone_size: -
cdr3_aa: CASSKRDREGQETQYF
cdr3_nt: TGTGCCAGCAGCAAACGGGACAGGGAGGGCCAAGAGACCCAGTACTTC

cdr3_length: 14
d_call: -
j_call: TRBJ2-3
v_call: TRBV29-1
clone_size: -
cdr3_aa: CSVGGARAPDTQYF
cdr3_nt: TGCAGCGTTGGGGGGGCGCGGGCGCCAGATACGCAGTATTTT

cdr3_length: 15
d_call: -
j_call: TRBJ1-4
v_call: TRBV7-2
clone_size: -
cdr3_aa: CASSFQGTDNEKLFF
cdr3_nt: TGTGCCAGCAGCTTCCAGGGGACCGATAATGAAAAACTGTTTTTT

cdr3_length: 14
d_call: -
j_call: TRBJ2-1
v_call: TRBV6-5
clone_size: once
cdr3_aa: CASSYRSSYNEQFF
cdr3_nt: TGTGCCAGCAGTTACAGGAGCTCCTACAATGAGCAGTTCTTC

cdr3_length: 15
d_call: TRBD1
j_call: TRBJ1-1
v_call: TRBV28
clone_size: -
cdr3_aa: CASSKRTGQSTEAFF
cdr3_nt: TGTGCCAGCAGCAAAAGGACAGGGCAGTCCACTGAAGCTTTCTTT

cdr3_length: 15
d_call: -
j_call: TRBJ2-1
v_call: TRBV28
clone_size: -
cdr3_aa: CASSFLSGLGNEQFF
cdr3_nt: TGTGCCAGCAGTTTTCTAAGCGGACTGGGCAATGAGCAGTTCTTC

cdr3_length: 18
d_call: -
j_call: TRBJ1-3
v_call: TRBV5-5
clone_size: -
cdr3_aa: CASSPGPAASISGNTIYF
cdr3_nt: TGTGCCAGCAGCCCCGGCCCGGCAGCCAGCATCTCTGGAAACACCATATATTTT

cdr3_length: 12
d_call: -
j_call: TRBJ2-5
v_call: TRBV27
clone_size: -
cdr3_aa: CASSPTGETQYF
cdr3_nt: TGTGCCAGCAGTCCCACGGGTGAGACCCAGTACTTC

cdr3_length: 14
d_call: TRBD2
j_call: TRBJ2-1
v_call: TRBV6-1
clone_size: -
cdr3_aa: CASSVAGGVDEQFF
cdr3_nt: TGTGCCAGCAGTGTAGCGGGAGGGGTTGATGAGCAGTTCTTC

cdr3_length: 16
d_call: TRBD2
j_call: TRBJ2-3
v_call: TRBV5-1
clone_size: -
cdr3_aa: CASSLDVGGPADTQYF
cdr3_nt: TGCGCCAGCAGCTTGGACGTGGGAGGGCCCGCAGATACGCAGTATTTT

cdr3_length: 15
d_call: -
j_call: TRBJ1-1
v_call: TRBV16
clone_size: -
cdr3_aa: CASSQAGTVNTEAFF
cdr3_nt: TGTGCCAGCAGCCAAGCGGGGACCGTGAACACTGAAGCTTTCTTT

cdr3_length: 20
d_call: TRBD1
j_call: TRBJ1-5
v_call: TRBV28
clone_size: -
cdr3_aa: CASSYPTGDRNGPVNQPQHF
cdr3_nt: TGTGCCAGCAGTTACCCGACAGGGGATAGGAATGGGCCCGTCAATCAGCCCCAGCATTTT

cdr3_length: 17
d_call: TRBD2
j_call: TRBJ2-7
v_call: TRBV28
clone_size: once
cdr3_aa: CASSPLPLAGPSYEQYF
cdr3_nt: TGTGCCAGCAGTCCACTTCCCCTAGCGGGCCCCTCCTACGAGCAGTACTTC

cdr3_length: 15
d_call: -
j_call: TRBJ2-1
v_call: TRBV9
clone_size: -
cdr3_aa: CASSAGWGSEDEQFF
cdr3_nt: TGTGCCAGCAGCGCCGGTTGGGGTAGCGAGGATGAGCAGTTCTTC

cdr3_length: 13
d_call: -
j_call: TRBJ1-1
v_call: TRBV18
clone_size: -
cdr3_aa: CASSPMRDSEAFF
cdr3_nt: TGTGCCAGCTCACCAATGAGAGACAGTGAAGCTTTCTTT

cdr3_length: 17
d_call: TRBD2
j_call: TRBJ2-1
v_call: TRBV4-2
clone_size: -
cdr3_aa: CASSQFSGSGRWNEQFF
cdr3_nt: TGTGCCAGCAGCCAATTCTCTGGTAGCGGGAGGTGGAATGAGCAGTTCTTC

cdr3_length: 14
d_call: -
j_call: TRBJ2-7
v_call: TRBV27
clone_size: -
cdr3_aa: CASSLVGHSYEQYF
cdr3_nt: TGTGCCAGCAGTTTAGTAGGACATTCCTACGAGCAGTACTTC